This record concerns one TCR beta chain sequence. Its antigen is not identified. This PCR relied on a set of 60 Vbeta primers and 13 Jbeta primers. The data were produced by immunoSEQ multiplex PCR, yet TCRdb's version contains in-frame clones alone and is incomplete. The table records about 210,000 clones, approximately 80% of them present only once. Germline V CDR1 and CDR2: MNHEY, SMNVEV (reference sequence). The CDR3 consists of 14 residues. V shed 3 bases and J shed 0 bases, with 8 bases lying between them. This specimen comes from a study of cytomegalovirus exposure and HLA in healthy donors. Study information: The Caucasian-associated ancestry cluster held roughly 84% of 300 to 450 genotyped donors. General study points: Per a prior analysis, the majority of TCR beta V segments were productive roughly 87% or roughly 30% of the time. A later analysis revealed that TCR association rates differed between HLA loci, peaking at DRB1 and bottoming out at HLA-C.

The material sequenced was PBMCs. The chain couples TRBV27 to TRBJ1-1, with D uncertain. The receptor's source is a woman in her thirties in good health and CMV-seropositive. The CDR3 DNA sequence: TGTGCCAGCAGTTTGACGGACTTGAACACTGAAGCTTTCTTT. Its translation: CASSLTDLNTEAFF.